Listed below are T cell receptor beta chains from one sample, sequenced in a study of graft-versus-host responses after intestinal transplantation. Produced via immunoSEQ multiplex PCR; TCRdb's table is partial and in-frame only. The sample has approximately 68,000 clones, around 87% seen once. Antigen specificity for these receptors is unknown. The sequences come from unstimulated CD8+ T cells sorted from spleen or lymph node cells, collected before transplant. All receptors come from a human donor who was the organ donor for an intestinal transplant. The CDR3 runs from the conserved cysteine through the conserved F or W. A D gene is named only where the DNA matches it firmly. Clone size, where shown, is once, few, many, or a class for clones that have expanded.

>16|.|.|TRBJ2-1|TRBV4-1
CASSQGGGAAYNEQFF
TGCGCCAGCAGCCAAGGAGGGGGGGCCGCCTACAATGAGCAGTTCTTC
>15|TRBD1|.|TRBJ1-1|TRBV7-8
CASSSGTGMITEAFF
TGTGCCAGCAGCTCTGGGACAGGGATGATCACTGAAGCTTTCTTT
>17|.|.|TRBJ2-3|TRBV15
CATSKYLAGASTDTQYF
TGTGCCACCAGCAAATATTTGGCGGGGGCTAGCACAGATACGCAGTATTTT
>15|TRBD2|.|TRBJ2-3|TRBV19
CASSIWPSGADTQYF
TGTGCCAGTAGTATTTGGCCTAGCGGTGCAGATACGCAGTATTTT
>12|.|.|TRBJ1-2|TRBV6-1
CASSGLNYGYTF
TGTGCCAGCAGTGGTCTAAACTATGGCTACACCTTC
>15|TRBD1|.|TRBJ1-1|TRBV11-2
CASSLGQGPISEAFF
TGTGCCAGCAGCTTAGGACAGGGCCCAATTTCTGAAGCTTTCTTT
>13|.|once|TRBJ1-6|TRBV27
CASSFTTGENLHF
TGTGCCAGCAGTTTCACGACAGGCGAGAACCTCCACTTT
>14|TRBD2|.|TRBJ2-2|TRBV6-5
CASRAGGNTGELFF
TGTGCCAGCAGAGCGGGAGGGAACACCGGGGAGCTGTTTTTT
>11|.|.|TRBJ1-5|TRBV20-1
CSAAWGGLQHF
TGCAGTGCGGCTTGGGGAGGGCTCCAGCATTTT
>14|TRBD1|.|TRBJ1-1|TRBV19
CASSIWTGDTEAFF
TGTGCCAGTAGTATATGGACAGGGGACACTGAAGCTTTCTTT
>16|TRBD1|.|TRBJ1-5|TRBV2
CASSEALRTGNQPQHF
TGTGCCAGCAGTGAAGCGCTTCGGACAGGGAATCAGCCCCAGCATTTT
>16|.|.|TRBJ2-3|TRBV28
CASSFRRQRSTDTQYF
TGTGCCAGCAGTTTCCGACGACAGCGAAGCACAGATACGCAGTATTTT
>19|TRBD1|.|TRBJ1-2|TRBV28
CASSSPILMGQGSDYGYTF
TGTGCCAGCAGTTCCCCTATACTCATGGGACAGGGGAGTGACTATGGCTACACCTTC
>12|.|.|TRBJ1-2|TRBV6-5
CASTGTNYGYTF
TGTGCCAGCACCGGGACTAACTATGGCTACACCTTC
>16|TRBD2|.|TRBJ2-1|TRBV27
CASTNHGTSGYNEQFF
TGTGCCAGCACCAATCACGGGACTAGCGGGTACAATGAGCAGTTCTTC
>12|.|.|TRBJ1-3|TRBV9
CASGGTGNTIYF
TGTGCCAGCGGAGGGACTGGAAACACCATATATTTT
>13|TRBD1|.|TRBJ1-1|TRBV28
CASRGTGNTEAFF
TGTGCCAGCAGGGGGACAGGGAACACTGAAGCTTTCTTT
>17|.|.|TRBJ1-6|TRBV7-2
CASSSEVGSSYNSPLHF
TGTGCCAGCAGCTCCGAGGTGGGGAGCTCCTATAATTCACCCCTCCACTTT
>15|.|.|TRBJ2-1|TRBV28
CASSPRQGGNNEQFF
TGTGCCAGCAGTCCCAGACAGGGAGGTAACAATGAGCAGTTCTTC
>13|.|.|TRBJ1-4|TRBV13
CASSPRGNEKLFF
TGTGCCAGCAGCCCGAGGGGGAATGAAAAACTGTTTTTT
>14|.|.|TRBJ1-4|TRBV15
CATSRDRAREKLFF
TGTGCCACCAGCAGAGATCGCGCCCGCGAAAAACTGTTTTTT
>17|.|.|TRBJ2-1|TRBV7-6
CASSPLRLYSSYNEQFF
TGTGCCAGCAGCCCCCTCAGGCTCTACAGCTCCTACAATGAGCAGTTCTTC
>15|.|.|TRBJ1-1|TRBV9
CASSVVQGRNTEAFF
TGTGCCAGCAGCGTAGTCCAGGGAAGGAACACTGAAGCTTTCTTT
>13|TRBD1|.|TRBJ2-5|TRBV27
CASSLGTVETQYF
TGTGCCAGCAGTTTAGGGACAGTAGAGACCCAGTACTTC
>15|TRBD1|.|TRBJ1-5|TRBV28
CASREQGRSNQPQHF
TGTGCCAGCCGGGAACAGGGGCGGAGCAATCAGCCCCAGCATTTT
>15|.|.|TRBJ2-1|TRBV6-6
CASILRTNSYNEQFF
TGTGCCAGCATTCTCCGGACTAACTCCTACAATGAGCAGTTCTTC
>17|.|.|TRBJ2-4|TRBV9
CASSPAGGTGAKNIQYF
TGTGCCAGCAGCCCCGCGGGAGGGACAGGAGCCAAAAACATTCAGTACTTC
>16|.|once|TRBJ1-1|TRBV6-6
CASNLGHAKMNTEAFF
TGTGCCAGTAACCTCGGACATGCTAAAATGAACACTGAAGCTTTCTTT
>14|TRBD1|once|TRBJ2-2|TRBV29-1
CSVEAGGLGGELFF
TGCAGCGTTGAAGCAGGGGGCCTGGGCGGGGAGCTGTTTTTT
>14|.|.|TRBJ2-5|TRBV5-6
CASSISIEGETQYF
TGTGCCAGCAGCATCTCAATAGAGGGAGAGACCCAGTACTTC
>14|.|.|TRBJ2-3|TRBV5-4
CASSLGGDTDTQYF
TGTGCCAGCAGCTTGGGCGGGGACACAGATACGCAGTATTTT
>15|.|.|TRBJ2-1|TRBV27
CASSPFTSSHNEQFF
TGTGCCAGCAGCCCCTTTACTAGTTCCCACAATGAGCAGTTCTTC
>13|TRBD1|.|TRBJ1-1|TRBV7-9
CASSSGTGSEAFF
TGTGCCAGCAGCTCCGGGACAGGGAGTGAAGCTTTCTTT
>14|TRBD1|.|TRBJ1-5|TRBV5-6
CASSAQGRYQPQHF
TGTGCCAGCAGCGCACAGGGGAGGTATCAGCCCCAGCATTTT
>15|.|.|TRBJ2-1|TRBV6-1
CASTEDLTSLVEQFF
TGTGCCAGCACCGAAGATTTGACTAGTCTGGTTGAGCAGTTCTTC
>11|.|.|TRBJ1-1|TRBV2
CASSVYTEAFF
TGTGCCAGCAGTGTATACACTGAAGCTTTCTTT
>15|TRBD2|.|TRBJ2-4|TRBV15
CATSTDGGFGNIQYF
TGTGCCACCAGCACTGACGGGGGGTTCGGAAACATTCAGTACTTC
>15|TRBD1|once|TRBJ1-5|TRBV9
CASSAGTGLNQPQHF
TGTGCCAGCAGCGCCGGGACAGGGCTCAATCAGCCCCAGCATTTT
>15|.|.|TRBJ1-2|TRBV9
CASSLQGLVEDGYTF
TGTGCCAGCAGCTTACAGGGTTTGGTGGAGGATGGCTACACCTTC
>18|TRBD1|.|TRBJ2-6|TRBV25-1
CASSEYGTDYSGANVLTF
TGTGCCAGCAGTGAATATGGGACAGATTATTCTGGGGCCAACGTCCTGACTTTC
>13|.|.|TRBJ2-1|TRBV27
CASSPVGEGEQFF
TGTGCCAGCAGTCCCGTAGGGGAAGGTGAGCAGTTCTTC
>13|TRBD2|.|TRBJ2-1|TRBV4-3
CASSQDREGEQFF
TGCGCCAGCAGCCAAGACCGGGAGGGTGAGCAGTTCTTC
>13|.|.|TRBJ1-1|TRBV15
CATRGVGGTEAFF
TGTGCCACCAGGGGAGTGGGAGGTACTGAAGCTTTCTTT
>13|.|.|TRBJ2-5|TRBV10-2
CASRLTSRETQYF
TGCGCCAGCAGGCTTACTAGTCGGGAGACCCAGTACTTC
>12|.|.|TRBJ1-5|TRBV10-1
CASSDPGQPQHF
TGCGCCAGCAGTGATCCGGGTCAGCCCCAGCATTTT
>15|.|.|TRBJ2-1|TRBV29-1
CSVEDPGSSYNEQFF
TGCAGCGTTGAAGACCCGGGGAGCTCCTACAATGAGCAGTTCTTC
>16|TRBD2|.|TRBJ2-5|TRBV13
CASSPNGGALGETQYF
TGTGCCAGCAGCCCCAACGGGGGGGCCTTGGGGGAGACCCAGTACTTC
>12|.|.|TRBJ1-6|TRBV7-6
CASSPRGGALHF
TGTGCCAGCAGCCCCCGCGGGGGGGCCCTCCACTTT
>17|TRBD1|.|TRBJ1-2|TRBV7-9
CASSLEGSGGEGYGYTF
TGTGCCAGCAGCTTAGAGGGTTCAGGGGGCGAGGGCTATGGCTACACCTTC